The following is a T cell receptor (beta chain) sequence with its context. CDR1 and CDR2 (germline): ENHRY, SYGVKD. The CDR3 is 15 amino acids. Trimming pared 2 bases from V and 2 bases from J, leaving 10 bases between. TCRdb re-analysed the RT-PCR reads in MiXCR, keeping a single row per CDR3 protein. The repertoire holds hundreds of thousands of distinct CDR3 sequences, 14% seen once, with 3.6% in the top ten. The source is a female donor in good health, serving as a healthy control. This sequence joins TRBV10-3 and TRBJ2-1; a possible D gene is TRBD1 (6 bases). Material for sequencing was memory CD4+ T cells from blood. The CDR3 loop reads CAISELPGAYNEQFF. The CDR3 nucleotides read TGTGCCATCAGTGAGCTTCCAGGGGCCTACAATGAGCAGTTCTTC.